This is a list of T cell receptor beta chains from one sample in a study of tumor-infiltrating lymphocytes in primary liver carcinoma. MiXCR, run by TCRdb on the multiplex PCR reads, gives a single entry per CDR3 protein. The sample has fewer than 250,000 distinct CDR3 sequences, over 80% seen once. Sequencing used tumor tissue from primary liver carcinoma. The receptors come from a man aged 35 to 55 with primary liver carcinoma and hepatitis B virus infection. CDR3s include the opening cysteine and the closing phenylalanine or tryptophan. The order of the fields is J gene, clone size, D gene, V gene, CDR3 protein, CDR3 DNA. A D gene is named only where the DNA matches it firmly. A row's size may be missing; if present it is once, few, many or a size class.

>TRBJ1-5|.|.|TRBV6-6
CASSYSKAERGNQPQHF
TGTGCCAGCAGCTACTCGAAGGCAGAAAGGGGCAATCAGCCCCAGCATTTT
>TRBJ2-3|many|TRBD2|TRBV20-1
CSASRAGGSSTDTQYF
TGCAGTGCTAGTAGAGCGGGAGGTTCTAGCACAGATACGCAGTATTTT
>TRBJ1-4|.|.|TRBV10-3
CAINAGRRNEKLFF
TGTGCCATCAATGCGGGACGCCGTAATGAAAAACTGTTTTTT
>TRBJ2-1|.|TRBD1|TRBV24-1
CATSDSETGNNEQFF
TGTGCCACCAGTGACTCAGAGACAGGGAACAATGAGCAGTTCTTC
>TRBJ1-1|.|.|TRBV29-1
CSIRAGWGMNTEAFF
TGCAGTATTCGAGCGGGGTGGGGAATGAATACTGAAGCTTTCTTT
>TRBJ2-1|.|.|TRBV7-6
CASISYSHEHFF
TGTGCCAGCATCTCATACAGTCATGAGCACTTCTTC
>TRBJ2-3|.|TRBD1|TRBV11-2
CTSSLDRADTQYF
TGTACCAGCAGCTTAGACAGGGCGGATACGCAGTATTTT
>TRBJ2-3|.|.|TRBV11-3
CASSLAHRDIHYF
TGTGCCAGCAGCTTAGCCCACAGAGATATACACTATTTT
>TRBJ2-5|few|.|TRBV7-3
CASRRGPQETQYF
TGTGCCAGCCGTCGGGGGCCTCAGGAGACCCAGTACTTC
>TRBJ2-5|.|.|TRBV11-2
CASSPRSGPGVTQYF
TGTGCCAGCAGCCCCCGGTCAGGCCCAGGCGTGACCCAGTACTTC
>TRBJ1-5|.|.|TRBV5-1
CANSLGGTSNQPQHF
TGTGCCAACAGCTTGGGGGGGACTAGCAATCAGCCCCAGCATTTT
>TRBJ1-2|.|.|TRBV5-4
CASSLIESSYGFTF
TGTGCCAGTAGCTTGATTGAATCTTCATATGGCTTCACCTTC
>TRBJ1-1|.|.|TRBV24-1
CATRDTVQNTEAFF
TGTGCTACCCGAGATACCGTACAGAACACTGAGGCTTTCTTT
>TRBJ2-1|.|.|TRBV7-8
CASSLVRRGEQFF
TGTGCCAGCAGCTTAGTCAGAAGGGGAGAGCAATTCTTC
>TRBJ2-2|.|.|TRBV11-2
CASSTELDAGELFF
TGTGCCAGCAGCACAGAGTTGGACGCCGGGGAGCTGTTTTTT
>TRBJ2-5|.|TRBD2|TRBV29-1
CSVTGGGIETQYF
TGCAGCGTTACCGGCGGGGGAATAGAGACTCAGTACTTC
>TRBJ2-3|.|TRBD2|TRBV4-3
CASSQETSGTTVTQYF
TGCGCCAGCAGCCAGGAGACTAGCGGGACCACAGTTACGCAGTATTTT
>TRBJ2-1|many|TRBD2|TRBV30
CAWSEASGRAAFF
TGTGCCTGGAGTGAAGCTAGCGGGAGGGCCGCGTTCTTC
>TRBJ2-1|.|.|TRBV5-4
CASSSFGTYNEQFF
TGTGCCAGCAGTTCATTTGGGACCTACAATGAGCAGTTCTTC
>TRBJ1-5|.|TRBD1|TRBV7-2
CASSLQGGQPQHF
TGTGCCAGCAGCTTGCAGGGGGGGCAGCCTCAACATTTT
>TRBJ2-2|many|TRBD1|TRBV29-1
CSVNGDRDTGELFF
TGCAGCGTTAATGGGGACAGGGACACCGGGGAGCTGTTTTTT
>TRBJ2-3|.|.|TRBV6-1
CASRVRGQTTDTQNF
TGTGCCAGCAGAGTTAGGGGCCAGACTACAGATACGCAGAATTTT
>TRBJ2-5|once|TRBD2|TRBV6-6
CGNRSTSGQTPQETQYF
TGTGGCAACAGGTCGACTAGCGGGCAAACCCCACAAGAGACCCAGTACTTC
>TRBJ1-1|.|.|TRBV24-1
CATGGDMTCEAFF
TGTGCCACCGGTGGCGACATGACATGCGAAGCTTTCTTT
>TRBJ2-7|once|.|TRBV4-3
CASSQEVTGRFSHEQYF
TGCGCCAGCAGCCAAGAGGTCACAGGTCGATTCTCCCACGAGCAGTACTTT
>TRBJ2-2|.|TRBD2|TRBV10-1
CARREDASGAGDLFF
TGCGCCAGGAGGGAGGACGCGAGCGGGGCCGGGGATCTGTTTTTT
>TRBJ1-1|.|.|TRBV12-3/TRBV12-4
CANSPPRVGTEAFF
TGTGCGAACAGTCCCCCCAGGGTAGGCACTGAAGCTTTCTTT
>TRBJ2-2|.|.|TRBV4-1
CASSRLYIPQRVKTGELFF
TGCGCCAGCAGCCGACTCTATATTCCCCAAAGGGTGAAAACCGGGGAGCTGTTTTTT